One and the same sample provided the 31 T cell receptor beta chains below, sequenced in a study of T cell responses to AZD1222 COVID-19 vaccine. Repertoires were generated with immunoSEQ multiplex PCR, while TCRdb's copy carries only in-frame clones and drops some. This sample has tens of thousands of clones; less than 95% occur once, and the top ten carry approximately 5%. Sequencing used peripheral blood, obtained 28 days after the second AZD1222 dose. These receptors came from an adult who received the AZD1222 COVID-19 vaccine.

V and J are TRBV12-5 and TRBJ1-2; D is unresolved. Germline CDR1 is LGHNT and CDR2 is FRNRAP. This CDR3 region has 14 residues. V was clipped by 5 bases and J by 0 bases, with 10 bases between them. CDR3 DNA: TGTGCTAGTGGTAATGACCAACCTAACTATGGCTACACCTTC. Encoded protein: CASGNDQPNYGYTF.

This clone was found once. The genes are TRBV3-1 (or the pseudogene TRBV3-2) and TRBJ1-1; D possibly corresponds to TRBD1 (5 bases). Germline V gene sequence: CDR1 LGHDT, CDR2 YNNKEL (reference sequence). CDR3 length: 14 amino acids. Trimming left V 0 bases short and J 4 bases short, with 9 bases between. The CDR3 reads CASSQEPTGTEAFF. CDR3 sequence (DNA): TGTGCCAGCAGCCAAGAGCCAACAGGCACTGAAGCTTTCTTT.

The rearrangement links TRBV28 to TRBJ1-3; 8 bases are shared with TRBD1. The CDR3 loop spans 16 amino acids. Germline V gene data show CDR1 as MDHEN and CDR2 as SYDVKM. V gave up 4 bases and J gave up 5 bases; unmatched junction bases: 10. Here the CDR3 reads CASSSGQGGSRNTIYF. CDR3 DNA sequence: TGTGCCAGCAGTTCCGGACAGGGAGGGAGTAGAAACACCATATATTTT.

The chain recombines TRBV28 with TRBJ1-1, with D possibly TRBD1 on 5 matching bases. The length of the CDR3 is 16 residues. The V gene lost 7 bases and the J gene lost 1 base, with 19 bases spanning the gap. Germline CDR1 and CDR2: MDHEN and SYDVKM. In DNA, the CDR3 is TGTGCCAGCATCCCCATATCCCGGGGGAAGAACACTGAAGCTTTCTTT. Translated, it gives CASIPISRGKNTEAFF.

V and J are TRBV6-1 and TRBJ1-1; D call uncertain. V lost 2 bases and J lost 4, with 5 bases in between. This CDR3 comprises 12 residues. Germline CDR1 reads MNHNS; CDR2 reads SASEGT. The CDR3 sequence: CASSEWSTEAFF. For the CDR3, the DNA is TGTGCCAGCAGTGAATGGAGCACTGAAGCTTTCTTT.

This sequence joins TRBV28 and TRBJ2-2, with 7 bases lining up with TRBD2. This CDR3 contains 15 residues. With 8 bases clipped from V and 5 bases from J, the junction kept 11 bases outside the gene matches. Looked up from germline, CDR1 is MDHEN and CDR2 is SYDVKM. CDR3 nucleotide sequence: TGTGCCAGCCTTGGTTGGGAGGGACGGACCGGGGAGCTGTTTTTT. Translated, it gives CASLGWEGRTGELFF.

This clone was observed a single time. V usage is TRBV6-5 and J usage is TRBJ1-1; 7 bases map to TRBD1. V was pared by 6 bases and J by 11 bases, with 12 bases of the junction left unmatched. The germline CDR1 and CDR2 sequences are MNHEY and SVGAGI. The CDR3 loop spans 13 amino acids. The CDR3 is CASRKQGPGLAFF. The CDR3 region has the DNA TGTGCCAGCAGGAAACAGGGGCCGGGGTTGGCTTTCTTT.

The genes are TRBV7-9 and TRBJ2-1, with D perhaps TRBD2 (7 bases). V dropped 5 bases and J dropped 6 bases, with 17 bases sitting between them. The CDR3 runs to 15 residues. CDR1 and CDR2 (germline): SEHNR, FQNEAQ (reference sequence). The CDR3 reads CASSIGTGGFNEQFF. The CDR3 bases are TGTGCCAGCAGCATCGGGACGGGGGGCTTCAATGAGCAGTTCTTC.

The chain is built from TRBV6-4 and TRBJ2-1; TRBD2 matches 13 bases. The ends lost 8 bases at V and 8 bases at J; junction bases unmatched: 9. The CDR3 has 15 residues. CDR1 and CDR2 from the germline V gene are MRHNA and SNTAGT. The CDR3 bases are TGTGCCAGCGCAAAGACTAGCGGGGGGAGCGATGAGCAGTTCTTC. Its translation is CASAKTSGGSDEQFF.

V and J are TRBV5-6 and TRBJ2-7; 10 positions match TRBD1. This CDR3 region has 16 residues. The germline V gene encodes CDR1 SGHDT and CDR2 YYEEEE. The V gene end was trimmed by 7 bases and the J gene end by 0 bases; junction bases not matched to a gene: 10. In nucleotides, the CDR3 is TGTGCCAGCGCCCCCGGGACAGGGGCCCACTCCTACGAGCAGTACTTC. Residues: CASAPGTGAHSYEQYF.

This clone was counted a few times. The chain has TRBV6-5 and TRBJ1-1; D is uncertain. CDR1 and CDR2 from the germline V gene are MNHEY and SVGAGI. V lost 5 bases and J 0 bases, leaving 10 bases between the germline ends. CDR3 length equals 14 residues. The CDR3 region is CASSPVHVNTEAFF. Written as DNA, the CDR3 is TGTGCCAGCAGTCCGGTCCACGTGAACACTGAAGCTTTCTTT.

The rearrangement uses TRBV5-1 and TRBJ2-7; TRBD1 or TRBD2 may be the D gene (5 bases each). The CDR3 runs 15 residues. Per germline, CDR1 SGHRS and CDR2 YFSETQ. V lost 2 bases, J lost 1 base, and 13 bases lay in between. The CDR3 sequence: CASSLPGPDSYEQYF. The CDR3 DNA reads as TGCGCCAGCAGCTTACCGGGACCAGATTCCTACGAGCAGTACTTC. Complete variable domain (other parts from reference TRBV5-1 and TRBJ2-7): KAGVTQTPRYLIKTRGQQVTLSCSPISGHRSVSWYQQTPGQGLQFLFEYFSETQRNKGNFPGRFSGRQFSNSRSEMNVSTLELGDSALYLCASSLPGPDSYEQYFGPGTRLTVT.

The J gene is TRBJ1-1, the V gene TRBV19; 11 bases align to TRBD1. This CDR3 has 14 residues. The trim removed 6 bases at V and 4 bases at J, leaving 4 bases unmatched. Germline-derived CDR1 and CDR2 are LNHDA and SQIVND (reference sequence). The CDR3: CASREGQGATEAFF. The CDR3 nucleotides are TGTGCCAGTAGGGAAGGACAGGGGGCCACTGAAGCTTTCTTT.

This clone occurred once. This chain connects TRBV10-3 to TRBJ1-4; D not resolved. V was trimmed by 2 bases and J by 4 bases, leaving 8 bases between them. Germline V gene data show CDR1 as ENHRY and CDR2 as SYGVKD. This CDR3 has 14 amino acids. The CDR3 DNA reads as TGTGCCATCAGTGAGCCTGGATTTAATGAAAAACTGTTTTTT. Its translation is CAISEPGFNEKLFF.

The rearrangement uses TRBV18 and TRBJ1-1, with 7 bases fitting TRBD1. This CDR3 comprises 17 residues. Germline V gene sequence: CDR1 KGHSH, CDR2 LQKENI. Trimming took 0 bases from V and 6 from J; bases not matched to a gene: 13. The CDR3 spells CASSPPATGPIFSEAFF. The CDR3 DNA reads as TGTGCCAGCTCACCACCCGCGACAGGGCCCATTTTTTCTGAAGCTTTCTTT.

The chain combines TRBV7-9 with TRBJ1-3; D remains unclear. This CDR3 is built from 16 residues. The germline gives CDR1 SEHNR, CDR2 FQNEAQ (reference sequence). Trimming pared 0 bases from V and 2 bases from J, leaving 11 bases between. The CDR3 spells CASSLAGGKAGNTIYF. The CDR3 DNA follows: TGTGCCAGCAGCTTAGCCGGAGGGAAGGCTGGAAACACCATATATTTT.

This clone has only one observation. The rearrangement uses TRBV9 and TRBJ1-5; D uncertain. This CDR3 region has 15 residues. CDR1 and CDR2 (germline): SGDLS, YYNGEE. The V end was cut by 0 bases, the J end by 3 bases, with 10 bases between. CDR3 sequence reads: CASSVEGRDNQPQHF. As DNA, the CDR3 is TGTGCCAGCAGCGTAGAGGGAAGGGACAATCAGCCCCAGCATTTT.

This chain connects TRBV6-5 to TRBJ1-1; D gene uncertain. The CDR3 is 13 residues long. V lost 2 bases and J 4 bases, leaving 8 bases between the germline ends. Germline CDR1 is MNHEY and CDR2 is SVGAGI. CDR3 DNA sequence: TGTGCCAGCAGTTACCGAGAGGGCACTGAAGCTTTCTTT. Translation gives CASSYREGTEAFF.

The chain recombines TRBV2 with TRBJ1-1; TRBD1 aligns across 8 bases. V trimming: 3 bases; J trimming: 6 bases; junction bases outside the gene matches: 0. The CDR3 loop spans 12 amino acids. Germline assignment: CDR1 SNHLY and CDR2 FYNNEI. The CDR3 here is CASSEDRAEAFF. The CDR3 nucleotides are TGTGCCAGCAGTGAGGACAGGGCTGAAGCTTTCTTT.

The V gene is TRBV30, the J gene TRBJ1-5; D possibly corresponds to TRBD1 (6 bases). Trimming removed 2 bases at V and 4 bases at J, with 9 bases between. The germline V gene has CDR1 GTSNPN and CDR2 SVGIG (reference sequence). The CDR3 consists of 13 residues. CDR3 in amino acids: CAWSHQGNQPQHF. The DNA for the CDR3 is TGTGCCTGGAGTCATCAGGGGAATCAGCCCCAGCATTTT.

The genes are TRBV3-1 (or the pseudogene TRBV3-2) and TRBJ1-3, with D tentatively TRBD1 (6 bases). This CDR3 comprises 16 residues. V lost 0 bases and J lost 0, with 9 bases in between. Germline CDR1 LGHDT, CDR2 YNNKEL (reference sequence). CDR3: CASSQDRRGSGNTIYF. DNA for the CDR3: TGTGCCAGCAGCCAAGATCGCAGGGGCTCTGGAAACACCATATATTTT.

This chain uses TRBV7-2 with TRBJ1-6; D may be TRBD1 (5 bases). Germline V lookup: CDR1 SGHTA, CDR2 FQGNSA. V lost 4 bases and J 13 bases, leaving 17 bases between the germline ends. The length of the CDR3 is 14 residues. The CDR3 DNA reads TGTGCCAGCAGCTCCGTGCCAGGGTCGTTTCCCCTCCACTTT. Translating gives CASSSVPGSFPLHF.

The chain recombines TRBV18 with TRBJ1-6; D gene uncertain. Trimming removed 1 base from V and 10 bases from J, with 11 bases in between. The CDR3 has 14 residues. CDR1 is KGHSH and CDR2 is LQKENI in the germline V gene. The CDR3 sequence is CASSPLQSGSPLHF. As DNA, the CDR3 is TGTGCCAGCTCACCACTTCAGTCGGGGTCACCCCTCCACTTT.

In its sample, this clone was seen a few times. This chain joins TRBV7-8 and TRBJ2-2; D is unclear. The CDR3 contains 16 residues. The V gene's germline CDR1 is SGHVS and CDR2 FQNEAQ. The V end was cut by 5 bases, the J end by 1 base, with 14 bases between. The CDR3 is CASSPPLRLNTGELFF. CDR3 DNA sequence: TGTGCCAGCAGCCCGCCGCTTCGCTTGAACACCGGGGAGCTGTTTTTT.

This clone has just a few counts. This sequence joins TRBV20-1 and TRBJ2-7; D gene unclear. The CDR3 is 11 residues long. Trimming pared 6 bases from V and 3 bases from J, leaving 9 bases between. Germline V gene lookup returns CDR1 DFQATT and CDR2 SNEGSKA (reference sequence). CDR3 nucleotide sequence: TGCAGTGCAGGACGGAACTACGAGCAGTACTTC. As protein: CSAGRNYEQYF.

The chain carries TRBV11-2 and TRBJ2-7; tentatively, D is TRBD1 or TRBD2 (5 bases each). This CDR3 spans 13 amino acids. V gave up 9 bases and J gave up 1 base, with 13 bases separating them. Germline CDR1 SGHAT, CDR2 FQNNGV. The CDR3 loop reads CASRGDRSYEQYF. The CDR3 DNA is TGTGCCAGTCGGGGCGACAGATCCTACGAGCAGTACTTC.

The chain is built from TRBV18 and TRBJ1-2; 7 nucleotides match TRBD1. V shed 6 bases, J shed 7 bases, and the junction held 11 bases outside the gene matches. The CDR3 is made up of 14 amino acids. Germline loops: CDR1 KGHSH, CDR2 LQKENI. CDR3 coding DNA: TGTGCCAGCTCCCAAAGGGGGCAGGAAAGTGGCTACACCTTC. Its translation is CASSQRGQESGYTF.

The V gene is TRBV4-2, the J gene TRBJ1-5; 12 nucleotides line up with TRBD1. CDR3 size: 19 residues. Trimming removed 0 bases from V and 0 bases from J; junction bases left unmatched: 6. Germline CDR1 reads LGHNA; CDR2 reads YNFKEQ. The CDR3, as DNA: TGTGCCAGCAGCCAAGAAGGGACAGGGGGCGTCAATAGCAATCAGCCCCAGCATTTT. Amino acid sequence: CASSQEGTGGVNSNQPQHF.

V gene TRBV6-1 combines with J gene TRBJ1-6; 9 bases map to TRBD1. Germline-derived CDR1 and CDR2 are MNHNS and SASEGT. This CDR3 has 16 residues. With V trimmed by 2 bases and J by 7 bases, 6 bases remained unmatched. CDR3 residues: CASSESNRGQNSPLHF. In DNA form, the CDR3 reads TGTGCCAGCAGTGAATCTAACAGGGGGCAGAATTCACCCCTCCACTTT.

This rearrangement joins TRBV15 to TRBJ2-3; D possibly corresponds to TRBD1 (7 bases). Per germline, CDR1 LNHNV and CDR2 YYDKDF (reference sequence). The CDR3 spans 16 residues. Trimming removed 0 bases from V and 7 bases from J, with 17 bases in between. CDR3 DNA: TGTGCCACCAGCAGAGATTTATCAGGGGGGTCGAATACGCAGTATTTT. It yields the protein CATSRDLSGGSNTQYF.

The J gene is TRBJ2-7, the V gene TRBV7-9; 7 bases agree with TRBD1. V lost 1 base and J lost 4; bases outside the gene matches: 4. Germline CDR1 and CDR2: SEHNR and FQNEAQ (reference sequence). The CDR3 spans 14 residues. CDR3 nucleotides: TGTGCCAGCAGCTTAGGAACAGGGGCTTACGAGCAGTACTTC. It yields the protein CASSLGTGAYEQYF.